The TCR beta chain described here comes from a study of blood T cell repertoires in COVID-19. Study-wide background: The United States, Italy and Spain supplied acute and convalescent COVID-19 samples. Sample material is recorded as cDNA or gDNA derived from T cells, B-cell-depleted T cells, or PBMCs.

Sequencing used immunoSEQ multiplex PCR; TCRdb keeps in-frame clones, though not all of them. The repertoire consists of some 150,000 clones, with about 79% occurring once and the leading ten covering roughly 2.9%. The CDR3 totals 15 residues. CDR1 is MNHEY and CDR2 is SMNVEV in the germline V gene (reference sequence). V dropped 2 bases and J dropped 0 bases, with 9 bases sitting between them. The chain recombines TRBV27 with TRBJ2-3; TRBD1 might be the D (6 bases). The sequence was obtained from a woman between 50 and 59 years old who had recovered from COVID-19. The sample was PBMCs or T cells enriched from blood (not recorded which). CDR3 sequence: CASSLKDRSTDTQYF. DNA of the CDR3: TGTGCCAGCAGTTTAAAGGACAGAAGCACAGATACGCAGTATTTT.